This record concerns one T cell receptor beta chain sequence. This clonotype was seen many times. Its antigen remains undetermined. There are no base qualities to consult, and no much larger clone falls within one base. Ficoll-Paque density gradient centrifugation was used to isolate PBMCs. The cysteine opens and the phenylalanine closes a CDR3 of 14 amino acids. The sequence is cut down to CDR3 DNA, 42 bases in frame from base 1. The germline V gene gives CDR1 as KGHSH and CDR2 as LQKENI. V is cut back by 5 bases and J by 6 bases, with 8 bases in the junction unmatched. This sample was taken from a study of T-cell memory formation after mild COVID-19 (dated by TCRdb to 2020 to 2023). Broadly, across the study: TCR sequence clusters from the two donors were largely donor specific. The cohort was made up of two young adult volunteers, one female and one male, who were previously healthy. Longitudinal TCRalpha and TCRbeta repertoire sequencing tracked T-cell clones expanding and contracting after mild COVID-19 in a couple of donors. The paper as a whole reports these results and caveats: The second-wave clones that peaked on day 37 were not confirmed to be SARS-CoV-2 specific. From day 15 to 85, contracting clones showed balanced CD4/CD8 phenotypes, whereas a second wave of clones that expanded from day 15 to 37 leaned towards CD4+. Contracting CD4+ clones appeared mostly in the CM and EM memory subsets, whereas CD8+ clones were enriched in EMRA. Some responding clones were found in pre-infection memory, which suggests that pre-existing cross-reactive memory T cells took part in the SARS-CoV-2 response. Only two mild cases were covered in the study, and larger cohorts including severe cases with pre-infection samples were considered necessary.

The listed sequencing device is Illumina NovaSeq 6000. Using 5'RACE with constant-segment primers, TCRalpha and TCRbeta cDNA libraries were constructed, with sample barcodes and unique molecular identifiers added in the process. Trizol reagent was used to extract RNA from every sample. Libraries were amplified in two PCR steps, with a second sample barcode and Illumina TruSeq adapters added in the second step. Sequencing of the libraries was done on an Illumina NovaSeq, producing 2 x 150 bp paired-end reads. The paper's processing steps were these. The reads were demultiplexed and collapsed into UMI-guided consensus sequences using migec v1.2.7. Using mixcr v2.1.11, the UMI consensuses were aligned to TRA and TRB V and J templates and assembled into clonotypes. Clonotypes were classified as expanded or contracted when called significant by both edgeR and NoisET, with noise models trained on biological replicates. For edgeR calls, a false discovery rate-adjusted p below 0.01 and a log2 fold-change threshold of 1 were applied. As an exploratory analysis of dynamics, max-normalized trajectories of the 1000 most abundant clonotypes were examined with PCA combined with hierarchical clustering. Separately sequenced CD4+ and CD8+ repertoires were used to assign the CD4 or CD8 phenotype of responding clones. TCRdb passed the public sequencing reads through fastp at Q25 and MiXCR, retaining productive beta sequences. When rows share a CDR3 protein, they turn into one entry using the most common DNA and genes. These V and J calls rely on TCRdb rather than the paper's analysis. This sample has tens of thousands of distinct CDR3 sequences in its table, and approximately 9% of those were observed once. Approximately 1% of the sample is held by the ten biggest clonotypes.

The receptor was derived from a young man who had mild COVID-19 (a few samples of this study predate the infection). The sample titles of this study are shuffled in the database, so cell type and time point are left out; the donor was told from shared clones. Sample: PBMCs or a T cell subset sorted from them (not recorded which). The chain was built from TRBV18 and TRBJ2-7; 9 central bases correspond to TRBD1. The sequence in DNA is TGTGCCAGCTCATCATACGGGACAGGGATCGAGCAGTACTTC. This encodes CASSSYGTGIEQYF.